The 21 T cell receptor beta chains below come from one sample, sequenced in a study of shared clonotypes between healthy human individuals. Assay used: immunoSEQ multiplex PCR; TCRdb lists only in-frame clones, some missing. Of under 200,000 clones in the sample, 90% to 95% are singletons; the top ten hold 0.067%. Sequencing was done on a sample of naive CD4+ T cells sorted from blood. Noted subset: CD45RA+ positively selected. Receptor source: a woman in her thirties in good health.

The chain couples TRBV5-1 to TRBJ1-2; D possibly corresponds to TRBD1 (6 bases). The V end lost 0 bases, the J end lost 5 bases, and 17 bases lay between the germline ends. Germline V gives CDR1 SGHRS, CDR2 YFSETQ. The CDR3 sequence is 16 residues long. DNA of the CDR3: TGCGCCAGCAGCTTGGCCGAGGGGGGACCAGGTTATGGCTACACCTTC. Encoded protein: CASSLAEGGPGYGYTF. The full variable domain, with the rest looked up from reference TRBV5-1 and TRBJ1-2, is KAGVTQTPRYLIKTRGQQVTLSCSPISGHRSVSWYQQTPGQGLQFLFEYFSETQRNKGNFPGRFSGRQFSNSRSEMNVSTLELGDSALYLCASSLAEGGPGYGYTFGSGTRLTVV.

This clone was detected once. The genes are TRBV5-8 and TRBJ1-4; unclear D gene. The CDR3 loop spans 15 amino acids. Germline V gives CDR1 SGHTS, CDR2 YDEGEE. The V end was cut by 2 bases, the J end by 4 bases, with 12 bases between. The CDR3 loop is CASSLIKAFNEKLFF. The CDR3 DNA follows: TGTGCCAGCAGCTTAATCAAGGCATTTAATGAAAAACTGTTTTTT.

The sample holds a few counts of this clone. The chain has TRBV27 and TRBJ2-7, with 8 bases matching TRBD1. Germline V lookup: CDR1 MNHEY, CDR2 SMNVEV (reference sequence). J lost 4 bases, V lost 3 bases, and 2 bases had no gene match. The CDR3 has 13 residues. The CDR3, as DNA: TGTGCCAGCAGTTTCAACAGGGGGTACGAGCAGTACTTC. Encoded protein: CASSFNRGYEQYF.

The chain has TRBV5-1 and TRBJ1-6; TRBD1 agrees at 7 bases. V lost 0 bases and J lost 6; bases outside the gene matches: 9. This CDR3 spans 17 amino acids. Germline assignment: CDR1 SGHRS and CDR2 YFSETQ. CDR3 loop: CASSLVAGGKGNSPLHF. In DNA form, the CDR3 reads TGCGCCAGCAGCTTGGTAGCAGGGGGAAAGGGTAATTCACCCCTCCACTTT.

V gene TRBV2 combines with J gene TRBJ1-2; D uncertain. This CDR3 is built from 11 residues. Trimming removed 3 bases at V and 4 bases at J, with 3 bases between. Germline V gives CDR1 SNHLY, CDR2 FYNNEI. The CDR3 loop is CASSDSYGYTF. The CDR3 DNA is TGTGCCAGCAGTGACAGCTATGGCTACACCTTC.

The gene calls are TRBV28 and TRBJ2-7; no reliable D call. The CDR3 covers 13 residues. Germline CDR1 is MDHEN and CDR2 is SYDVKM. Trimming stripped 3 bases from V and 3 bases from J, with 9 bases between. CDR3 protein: CASSFFGNYEQYF. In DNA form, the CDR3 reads TGTGCCAGCAGTTTTTTTGGGAACTACGAGCAGTACTTC.

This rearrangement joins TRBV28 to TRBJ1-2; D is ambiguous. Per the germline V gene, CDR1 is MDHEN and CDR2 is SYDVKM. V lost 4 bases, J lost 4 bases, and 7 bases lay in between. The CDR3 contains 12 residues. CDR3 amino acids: CASSSYGYGYTF. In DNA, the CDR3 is TGTGCCAGCAGTTCTTACGGCTATGGCTACACCTTC.

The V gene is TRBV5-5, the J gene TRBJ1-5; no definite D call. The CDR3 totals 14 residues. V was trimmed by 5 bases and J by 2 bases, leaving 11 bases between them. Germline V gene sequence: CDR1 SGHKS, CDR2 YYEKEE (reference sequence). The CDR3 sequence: CASSDKVGNQPQHF. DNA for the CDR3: TGTGCCAGCAGTGACAAAGTCGGCAATCAGCCCCAGCATTTT.

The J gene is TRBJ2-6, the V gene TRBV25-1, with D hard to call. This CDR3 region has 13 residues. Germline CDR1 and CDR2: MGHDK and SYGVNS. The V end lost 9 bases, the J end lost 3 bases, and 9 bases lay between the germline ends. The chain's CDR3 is CASRLGGANVLTF. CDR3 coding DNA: TGTGCCAGTCGGTTAGGTGGGGCCAACGTCCTGACTTTC. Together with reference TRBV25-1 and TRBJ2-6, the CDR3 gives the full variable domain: EADIYQTPRYLVIGTGKKITLECSQTMGHDKMYWYQQDPGMELHLIHYSYGVNSTEKGDLSSESTVSRIRTEHFPLTLESARPSHTSQYLCASRLGGANVLTFGAGSRLTVL.

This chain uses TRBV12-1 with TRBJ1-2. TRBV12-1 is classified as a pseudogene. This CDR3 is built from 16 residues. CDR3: CASSFLTPPSDLGYTF. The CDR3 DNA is TGTGCCAGCAGCTTTTTGACCCCGCCGTCTGACCTGGGCTACACCTTC.

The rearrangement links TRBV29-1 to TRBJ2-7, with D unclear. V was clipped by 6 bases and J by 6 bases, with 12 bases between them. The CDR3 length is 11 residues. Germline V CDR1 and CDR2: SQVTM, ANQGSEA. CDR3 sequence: CSVQARREQYF. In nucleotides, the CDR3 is TGCAGCGTCCAGGCTAGGCGCGAGCAGTACTTC.

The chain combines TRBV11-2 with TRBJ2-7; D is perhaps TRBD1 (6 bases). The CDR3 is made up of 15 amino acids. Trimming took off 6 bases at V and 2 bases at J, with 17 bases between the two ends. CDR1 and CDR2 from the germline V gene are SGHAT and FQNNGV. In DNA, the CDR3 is TGTGCCAGCAGAGAACCGGGACACCTAGCCTACGAGCAGTACTTC. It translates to CASREPGHLAYEQYF. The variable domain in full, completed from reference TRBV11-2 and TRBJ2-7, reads EAGVAQSPRYKIIEKRQSVAFWCNPISGHATLYWYQQILGQGPKLLIQFQNNGVVDDSQLPKDRFSAERLKGVDSTLKIQPAKLEDSAVYLCASREPGHLAYEQYFGPGTRLTVT.

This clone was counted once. CDR3 sequence (DNA): TGCGCCAGCAGTGTCACCGGGACAGGGGGCACCTACGAGCAGTACTTC. This codes for CASSVTGTGGTYEQYF. The V gene is TRBV5-1, the J gene TRBJ2-7, with 12 positions matching TRBD1. CDR3 size: 16 residues. After removal of 5 bases from V and 2 bases from J, the junction contained 8 bases not matched to a gene. In germline, CDR1 is SGHRS, CDR2 YFSETQ.

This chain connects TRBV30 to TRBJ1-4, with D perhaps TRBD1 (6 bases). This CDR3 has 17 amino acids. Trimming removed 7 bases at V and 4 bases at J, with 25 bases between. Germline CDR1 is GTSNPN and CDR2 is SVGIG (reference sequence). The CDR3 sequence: CAFEKYPVRGYNEKLFF. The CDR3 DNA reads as TGTGCCTTTGAAAAATACCCCGTCAGGGGCTATAATGAAAAACTGTTTTTT.

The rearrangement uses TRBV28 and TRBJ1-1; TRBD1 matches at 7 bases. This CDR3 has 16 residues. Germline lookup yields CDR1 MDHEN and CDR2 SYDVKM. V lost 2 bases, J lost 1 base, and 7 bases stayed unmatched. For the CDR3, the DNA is TGTGCCAGCAGTTTAAGTCTGACAGGGTCGAACACTGAAGCTTTCTTT. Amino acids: CASSLSLTGSNTEAFF.

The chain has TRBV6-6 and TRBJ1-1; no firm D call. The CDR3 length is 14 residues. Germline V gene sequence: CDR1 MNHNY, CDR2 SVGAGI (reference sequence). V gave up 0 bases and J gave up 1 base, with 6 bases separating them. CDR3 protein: CASSYSNQNTEAFF. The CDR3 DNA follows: TGTGCCAGCAGTTACTCGAATCAGAACACTGAAGCTTTCTTT.

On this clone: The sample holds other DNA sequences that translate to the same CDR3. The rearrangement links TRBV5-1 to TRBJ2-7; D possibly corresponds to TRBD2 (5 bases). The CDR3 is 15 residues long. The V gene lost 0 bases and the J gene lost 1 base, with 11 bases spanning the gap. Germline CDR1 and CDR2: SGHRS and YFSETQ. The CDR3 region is CASSLGGGRSYEQYF. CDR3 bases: TGCGCCAGCAGCTTGGGTGGAGGACGGTCCTACGAGCAGTACTTC.

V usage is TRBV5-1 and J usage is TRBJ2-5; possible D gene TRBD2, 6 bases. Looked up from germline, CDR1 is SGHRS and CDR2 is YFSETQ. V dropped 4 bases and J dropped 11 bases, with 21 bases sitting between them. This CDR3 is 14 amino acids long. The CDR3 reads CASSLGGAGEEQYF. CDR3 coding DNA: TGCGCCAGCAGCCTGGGCGGGGCCGGTGAGGAGCAGTACTTC.

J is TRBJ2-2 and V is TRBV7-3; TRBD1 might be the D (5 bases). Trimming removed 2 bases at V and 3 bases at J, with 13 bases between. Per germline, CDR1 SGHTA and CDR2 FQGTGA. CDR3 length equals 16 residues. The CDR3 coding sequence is TGTGCCAGCAGCTTATCAGCCAGGGCTCACACCGGGGAGCTGTTTTTT. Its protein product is CASSLSARAHTGELFF.

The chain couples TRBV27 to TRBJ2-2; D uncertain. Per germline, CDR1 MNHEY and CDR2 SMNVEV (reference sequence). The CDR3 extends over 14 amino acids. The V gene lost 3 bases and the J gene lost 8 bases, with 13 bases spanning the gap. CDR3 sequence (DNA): TGTGCCAGCAGTTTCGGACCCGGCGCGGGGGAGCTGTTTTTT. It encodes CASSFGPGAGELFF.

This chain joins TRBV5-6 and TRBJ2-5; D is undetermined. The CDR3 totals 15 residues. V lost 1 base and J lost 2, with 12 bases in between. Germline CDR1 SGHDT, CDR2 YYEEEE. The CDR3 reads CASSLRLTLQETQYF. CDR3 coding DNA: TGTGCCAGCAGCTTGCGTCTCACGCTTCAAGAGACCCAGTACTTC.